One sample yielded the 19 T cell receptor beta chains listed below, sequenced in a study of shared clonotypes between healthy human individuals. Method: immunoSEQ multiplex PCR; TCRdb's copy keeps in-frame clones and lacks some. The sample lists approximately 2,300,000 clones, roughly 92% occurring once. The source material was naive CD4+ T cells from PBMCs. This sample's subset: CD45RA+ positively selected. Every receptor here comes from a man younger than 30 in good health. Some clones in this sample may be carry-over from other donors' samples.

The chain combines TRBV6-1 with TRBJ2-7; no clear D. V lost 6 bases, J lost 1 base, and 7 bases lay in between. Germline V gene data show CDR1 as MNHNS and CDR2 as SASEGT. The CDR3 spans 12 residues. The CDR3 region has the DNA TGTGCCAGCAGGGAGAGATCCTACGAGCAGTACTTC. Its protein is CASRERSYEQYF.

The chain carries TRBV28 and TRBJ2-7, with a tentative D call TRBD2 (6 bases). The V gene lost 6 bases and the J gene lost 0 bases, with 12 bases spanning the gap. The CDR3 totals 14 residues. CDR1 is MDHEN, CDR2 SYDVKM, per germline. CDR3 DNA: TGTGCCAGCAGAAAGCGGGCAAGCTCCTACGAGCAGTACTTC. It specifies CASRKRASSYEQYF. Full variable domain (outside the CDR3, taken from reference TRBV28 and TRBJ2-7): DVKVTQSSRYLVKRTGEKVFLECVQDMDHENMFWYRQDPGLGLRLIYFSYDVKMKEKGDIPEGYSVSREKKERFSLILESASTNQTSMYLCASRKRASSYEQYFGPGTRLTVT.

The chain recombines TRBV19 with TRBJ1-5; D unclear. The CDR3 has 13 amino acids. The ends were cut back, 5 bases at V and 4 bases at J, with 9 bases in the middle. Per the germline V gene, CDR1 is LNHDA and CDR2 is SQIVND (reference sequence). CDR3 residues: CASSLMRNQPQHF. In DNA form, the CDR3 reads TGTGCCAGTAGTTTAATGAGAAATCAGCCCCAGCATTTT.

V and J are TRBV27 and TRBJ1-1, with a weak D call TRBD1 (6 bases). CDR3 length: 14 residues. Trimming took 7 bases from V and 4 from J, leaving 16 bases between them. Germline CDR1 and CDR2: MNHEY and SMNVEV (reference sequence). CDR3 nucleotides: TGTGCCAGCACCCTCAACAGGGTGGCCACTGAAGCTTTCTTT. Translated: CASTLNRVATEAFF.

In DNA form, the CDR3 reads TGTGCCAGCACCACGACATCCTTCTCTGGAAACACCATATATTTT. Encoded protein: CASTTTSFSGNTIYF. The chain carries TRBV18 and TRBJ1-3; D is uncertain. The CDR3 consists of 15 residues. CDR1 KGHSH and CDR2 LQKENI come from the germline V gene. V was trimmed by 8 bases and J by 0 bases, leaving 14 bases between them.

V is TRBV28 and J is TRBJ2-7, with D unresolved. CDR1 is MDHEN and CDR2 is SYDVKM in the germline V gene. The CDR3 has 14 amino acids. V lost 4 bases, J lost 1 base, and 11 bases lay in between. The CDR3 nucleotides are TGTGCCAGCAGTTGGGTGTTTGGGTCCTACGAGCAGTACTTC. Residues: CASSWVFGSYEQYF. Variable domain in full (rest from reference TRBV28 and TRBJ2-7): DVKVTQSSRYLVKRTGEKVFLECVQDMDHENMFWYRQDPGLGLRLIYFSYDVKMKEKGDIPEGYSVSREKKERFSLILESASTNQTSMYLCASSWVFGSYEQYFGPGTRLTVT.

This chain connects TRBV23-1 to TRBJ1-5; TRBD1 might be the D (5 bases). TRBV23-1 is identified as an open reading frame with a role that is uncertain. This CDR3 has 17 amino acids. V lost 3 bases and J 5 bases, leaving 20 bases between the germline ends. DNA of the CDR3: TGCGCCAGCAGTCATCCCGGGACGAACCGCCCCGATCAGCCCCAGCATTTT. Encoded protein: CASSHPGTNRPDQPQHF.

The V and J genes are TRBV28 and TRBJ1-3; unclear D gene. Per germline, CDR1 MDHEN and CDR2 SYDVKM. The V end was cut by 1 base, the J end by 0 bases, with 10 bases between. CDR3 length equals 16 residues. This chain's CDR3 is CASSLLASFSGNTIYF. The DNA for the CDR3 is TGTGCCAGCAGTTTATTGGCCAGCTTCTCTGGAAACACCATATATTTT.

Concerning this clone: Distinct nucleotide sequences in the sample also encode this CDR3. The rearrangement joins TRBV5-1 to TRBJ1-5, with 11 bases identical to TRBD1. The CDR3 has 14 residues. J was trimmed by 7 bases and V by 5 bases; bases with no gene match: 5. CDR1 is SGHRS, CDR2 YFSETQ, per germline. As DNA, the CDR3 is TGCGCCAGCAGTGCCGGGACAGGGGGGCAGCCCCAGCATTTT. Protein product: CASSAGTGGQPQHF.

The chain carries TRBV5-1 and TRBJ2-7, with TRBD1 identical over 7 bases. This CDR3 contains 17 residues. CDR1 is SGHRS and CDR2 is YFSETQ in the germline V gene. Germline trimming cut 1 base from V and 2 bases from J; bases unmatched to any gene: 12. The CDR3 region is CASSLPSGQAIAYEQYF. The CDR3 DNA is TGCGCCAGCAGCTTGCCCTCCGGACAGGCTATCGCCTACGAGCAGTACTTC.

CDR3 nucleotide sequence: TGTGCCAGCAGCTTAGGAGGCAGGGGAGGGAACTATGGCTACACCTTC. Encoded protein: CASSLGGRGGNYGYTF. The chain employs TRBV7-2 and TRBJ1-2, with D perhaps matching TRBD1 (6 bases). Trimming stripped 1 base from V and 2 bases from J, with 14 bases between. The CDR3 runs 16 residues. Germline-derived CDR1 and CDR2 are SGHTA and FQGNSA.

The chain carries TRBV7-3 and TRBJ1-2; no clear D gene. Germline V gene sequence: CDR1 SGHTA, CDR2 FQGTGA. V gave up 5 bases and J gave up 8 bases, with 18 bases separating them. This CDR3 spans 14 amino acids. The CDR3 loop reads CASSGNRNLRGYTF. The CDR3, as DNA: TGTGCCAGCAGCGGAAACAGAAATTTACGAGGCTACACCTTC.

This chain links TRBV5-1 with TRBJ2-1; D may be TRBD2 (6 bases). Trimming took 4 bases from V and 5 from J, leaving 13 bases between them. Germline CDR1 reads SGHRS; CDR2 reads YFSETQ. The CDR3 has 14 residues. The CDR3 region is CASSPGDQDNEQFF. The CDR3 nucleotides read TGCGCCAGCAGCCCGGGGGACCAAGACAATGAGCAGTTCTTC.

This chain connects TRBV2 to TRBJ2-3; no definite D call. This CDR3 has 11 residues. Germline loops: CDR1 SNHLY, CDR2 FYNNEI. Trimming pared 6 bases from V and 2 bases from J, leaving 3 bases between. The CDR3 here is CASRFTDTQYF. CDR3 coding DNA: TGTGCCAGCAGATTCACAGATACGCAGTATTTT.

The V and J genes are TRBV7-2 and TRBJ2-2; D unresolved. Trimming took off 2 bases at V and 6 bases at J, with 16 bases between the two ends. Germline CDR1 is SGHTA and CDR2 is FQGNSA. CDR3 size: 16 residues. The CDR3 loop reads CASSLLWAQTPGELFF. CDR3 coding DNA: TGTGCCAGCAGCTTATTGTGGGCGCAAACACCCGGGGAGCTGTTTTTT.

The chain couples TRBV15 to TRBJ1-5; D remains unclear. CDR3 length: 14 amino acids. Germline-derived CDR1 and CDR2 are LNHNV and YYDKDF (reference sequence). Trimming removed 4 bases at V and 1 base at J, with 8 bases between. The CDR3: CATSKRQSNQPQHF. For the CDR3, the DNA is TGTGCCACCAGCAAGCGGCAGAGCAATCAGCCCCAGCATTTT.

This clone has only one observation. CDR3 nucleotide sequence: TGTGCCATCAGTGAGTCGAAACAGGGGCGGAACGATTATGGCTACACCTTC. Protein sequence: CAISESKQGRNDYGYTF. The chain recombines TRBV10-3 with TRBJ1-2; 7 bases fit TRBD1. Germline values: CDR1 ENHRY, CDR2 SYGVKD. J gave up 5 bases and V 0 bases, and 12 bases lay outside the gene matches. This CDR3 spans 17 amino acids.

This clone was picked up a small number of times. In the same sample, other DNA sequences code for this CDR3. The chain carries TRBV5-1 and TRBJ1-1; no reliable D call. Germline V lookup: CDR1 SGHRS, CDR2 YFSETQ. Trimming cost V 1 base and J 1 base, with 5 bases left between them. This CDR3 contains 13 residues. The CDR3 loop reads CASSLSANTEAFF. The CDR3 DNA sequence: TGCGCCAGCAGCTTGTCAGCGAACACTGAAGCTTTCTTT.

The V call is TRBV6-5, the J call TRBJ1-4, with D hard to call. The V end was cut by 2 bases, the J end by 4 bases, with 8 bases between. CDR1 and CDR2 (germline): MNHEY, SVGAGI. The CDR3 spans 14 residues. The CDR3 DNA follows: TGTGCCAGCAGTTACGGGCGCTTTAATGAAAAACTGTTTTTT. Amino acid sequence: CASSYGRFNEKLFF.